This is a list of T cell receptor beta chains from one sample in a study of Graves' ophthalmopathy and Graves' hyperthyroidism. In TCRdb, the multiplex PCR reads were re-called with MiXCR into one record per CDR3 protein. The data show around 1,200,000 distinct CDR3 sequences, roughly two fifths seen once. Specimen: peripheral blood or thyroid tissue (not recorded which). These receptors came from an adult man with Graves' hyperthyroidism. Both conserved end residues are part of each CDR3. The order of the fields is D gene, clone size, V gene, J gene, CDR3 DNA, CDR3 protein. A D gene is named only where the DNA matches it firmly. The listing skips clone size in some rows; elsewhere it reads once, few, many or a size class.

D gene: NA
clone size: many
V gene: TRBV7-9
J gene: TRBJ2-6
CDR3 DNA: TGTGCCAGCAGCCTGATATCCTCTGGGGCCAACGTCCTGACTTTC
CDR3 protein: CASSLISSGANVLTF

D gene: NA
clone size: NA
V gene: TRBV7-9
J gene: TRBJ2-5
CDR3 DNA: TGTGCCAGTAGTATCAAGGGGATTGTAGAGACCCAGTACTTC
CDR3 protein: CASSIKGIVETQYF

D gene: NA
clone size: many
V gene: TRBV2
J gene: TRBJ1-6
CDR3 DNA: TGTGCCAGCAGTCCGTACCGGCAGAGCTATAATTCACCCCTCCACTTT
CDR3 protein: CASSPYRQSYNSPLHF

D gene: NA
clone size: many
V gene: TRBV10-2
J gene: TRBJ1-5
CDR3 DNA: TGCGCCAGCAGTGAGTTCAGGGCCCCAAATCAGCCCCAGCATTTT
CDR3 protein: CASSEFRAPNQPQHF

D gene: TRBD2
clone size: many
V gene: TRBV9
J gene: TRBJ2-7
CDR3 DNA: TGTGCCAGCAGCCCCAGACTAGCGGGAACCTCCTACGAGCAGTACTTC
CDR3 protein: CASSPRLAGTSYEQYF

D gene: NA
clone size: many
V gene: TRBV2
J gene: TRBJ2-7
CDR3 DNA: TGTGCCAGCAATACAGGGACACCTCGTAACTTC
CDR3 protein: CASNTGTPRNF

D gene: NA
clone size: NA
V gene: TRBV7-2
J gene: TRBJ1-1
CDR3 DNA: TGTGCCAGCAGCTTAGGTGAGGGGCCGAACACTGAAGCTTTCTTT
CDR3 protein: CASSLGEGPNTEAFF

D gene: NA
clone size: few
V gene: TRBV4-3
J gene: TRBJ1-2
CDR3 DNA: TGCGCCAGCAGCCAAGAGCTTCCGGGGAAAAACTATGGCTACACCTTC
CDR3 protein: CASSQELPGKNYGYTF

D gene: NA
clone size: few
V gene: TRBV6-5
J gene: TRBJ2-7
CDR3 DNA: TGTGCCAGCACCCCACGTCAGGGGACCTACGAGCAGTACTTC
CDR3 protein: CASTPRQGTYEQYF

D gene: NA
clone size: NA
V gene: TRBV20-1
J gene: TRBJ1-4
CDR3 DNA: TGCAGTGCTAGAGACGGAGTGGAGGGACTAGGAAAACTGTTTTTT
CDR3 protein: CSARDGVEGLGKLFF

D gene: TRBD1
clone size: many
V gene: TRBV19
J gene: TRBJ2-2
CDR3 DNA: TGTGCCAGTAGTCGACAGGGGGCGGGAACCGGGGAGCTGTTTTTT
CDR3 protein: CASSRQGAGTGELFF

D gene: NA
clone size: many
V gene: TRBV19
J gene: TRBJ2-7
CDR3 DNA: TGTGCCAGTAGTATCGCTGGGGTTAACGAGCAGTACTTC
CDR3 protein: CASSIAGVNEQYF

D gene: NA
clone size: many
V gene: TRBV9
J gene: TRBJ1-4
CDR3 DNA: TGTGCCAGCAGCGTAGGAACCGCTAATGAAAAACTGTTTTTT
CDR3 protein: CASSVGTANEKLFF

D gene: NA
clone size: many
V gene: TRBV10-3
J gene: TRBJ2-2
CDR3 DNA: TGTGCCATCAAGGGTCGGATGGAGAACACCGGGGAGCTGTTTTTT
CDR3 protein: CAIKGRMENTGELFF

D gene: NA
clone size: many
V gene: TRBV10-3
J gene: TRBJ1-2
CDR3 DNA: TGTGCCATCAGTGTTCAGAACTATGGCTACACCTTC
CDR3 protein: CAISVQNYGYTF

D gene: NA
clone size: many
V gene: TRBV24-1
J gene: TRBJ2-5
CDR3 DNA: TGTGCCACCAGTGATCTCCTCGGGGAGACCCAGTACTTC
CDR3 protein: CATSDLLGETQYF

D gene: NA
clone size: NA
V gene: TRBV2
J gene: TRBJ1-2
CDR3 DNA: TGTGCCAGCAGTGGTCCGGCCGCGACAGCACTACCTAACTATGGCTACACCTTC
CDR3 protein: CASSGPAATALPNYGYTF

D gene: TRBD2
clone size: NA
V gene: TRBV6-1
J gene: TRBJ2-7
CDR3 DNA: TGTGCCAGCAGCGACCTAAGCGGGAGCTCCTACGAGCAGTACTTC
CDR3 protein: CASSDLSGSSYEQYF

D gene: TRBD1
clone size: many
V gene: TRBV19
J gene: TRBJ1-5
CDR3 DNA: TGTGCCAGTATGCCCAGGGGGGTAAACAATCAGCCCCAGCATTTT
CDR3 protein: CASMPRGVNNQPQHF

D gene: TRBD2
clone size: few
V gene: TRBV30
J gene: TRBJ2-5
CDR3 DNA: TGTGCCTGGAGTTCCCAAACCTGGACTAGCGGGGAGAGAGAGACCCAGTACTTC
CDR3 protein: CAWSSQTWTSGERETQYF

D gene: NA
clone size: NA
V gene: TRBV15
J gene: TRBJ2-5
CDR3 DNA: TGTGCCACCAGTGCTAGACCATTCGAGGGACAAGAGACCCAGTACTTC
CDR3 protein: CATSARPFEGQETQYF

D gene: NA
clone size: few
V gene: TRBV20-1
J gene: TRBJ2-7
CDR3 DNA: TGCAGTGTCAGACCCCCCCCAGCATTGGGACTCAACGAGCAGTACTTC
CDR3 protein: CSVRPPPALGLNEQYF

D gene: TRBD1
clone size: NA
V gene: TRBV5-1
J gene: TRBJ2-6
CDR3 DNA: TGCGCCAGCAGCTTGGAGGGTTCCGGGACAGGGGACTACGTCCTGACTTTC
CDR3 protein: CASSLEGSGTGDYVLTF

D gene: TRBD1
clone size: NA
V gene: TRBV27
J gene: TRBJ2-7
CDR3 DNA: TGTGCCAGCAGTTTCCTTGGGGACAGGGGCTACGAGCAGTACTTC
CDR3 protein: CASSFLGDRGYEQYF

D gene: NA
clone size: many
V gene: TRBV7-9
J gene: TRBJ2-6
CDR3 DNA: TGTGCCAGCATCGGGGTCTCTGGGGCCAACGTCCTGACTTTC
CDR3 protein: CASIGVSGANVLTF

D gene: NA
clone size: many
V gene: TRBV2
J gene: TRBJ1-1
CDR3 DNA: TGTGCCAGCAAAAGGGGACGGACTAACACTGAAGCTTTCTTT
CDR3 protein: CASKRGRTNTEAFF

D gene: TRBD2
clone size: many
V gene: TRBV5-1
J gene: TRBJ2-7
CDR3 DNA: TGCGCCAGCACCTCAGGACTAGCGGGAGGGCCCAACGAGCAGTACTTC
CDR3 protein: CASTSGLAGGPNEQYF

D gene: NA
clone size: NA
V gene: TRBV7-9
J gene: TRBJ2-7
CDR3 DNA: TGTGCCAGCAGCTTAGCTCTCGGACATACCTACGAGCAGTACTTC
CDR3 protein: CASSLALGHTYEQYF

D gene: NA
clone size: many
V gene: TRBV5-6
J gene: TRBJ1-1
CDR3 DNA: TGTGCCAGCAGCTTGAAAAGGGGACCGTCTTTCTTT
CDR3 protein: CASSLKRGPSFF

D gene: NA
clone size: few
V gene: TRBV4-2
J gene: TRBJ2-2
CDR3 DNA: TGTGCCAGCACCCAGACCGCGCAGGGCTCCGGGGAGCTGTTTTTT
CDR3 protein: CASTQTAQGSGELFF

D gene: NA
clone size: many
V gene: TRBV9
J gene: TRBJ2-7
CDR3 DNA: TGTGCCAGCAGCCCCGGACAAGGGGAGGCCGAGCAGTACTTC
CDR3 protein: CASSPGQGEAEQYF

D gene: NA
clone size: few
V gene: TRBV10-3
J gene: TRBJ2-5
CDR3 DNA: TGTGCCAGCAGTTATGTTATGGGGGAGGCCATGGAGACCCAGTACTTC
CDR3 protein: CASSYVMGEAMETQYF

D gene: TRBD1
clone size: NA
V gene: TRBV5-5
J gene: TRBJ1-1
CDR3 DNA: TGTGCCAGGACAGGGGGCACCACTGAAGCTTTCTTT
CDR3 protein: CARTGGTTEAFF